This is a list of T cell receptor beta chains from one sample in a study of high-grade serous ovarian cancer treatment subgroups. TCRdb's copy holds only in-frame clones and misses some; the assay was immunoSEQ multiplex PCR. The data show roughly 5,300 clones, under 80% seen once. Sequenced: tumor tissue. The receptors were gathered from a human patient with high-grade serous ovarian cancer. Both conserved end residues are part of each CDR3. A D gene is named only where the DNA matches it firmly. The size field is filled for only some rows; it gives once, few, many or a size class.

abundance: few; v_gene: TRBV7-3; j_gene: TRBJ1-1; d_gene: .; CDR3aa: CASSLSQNTEAFF
abundance: .; v_gene: TRBV30; j_gene: TRBJ2-2; d_gene: TRBD2; CDR3aa: CAWSLGLAETGELFF
abundance: .; v_gene: TRBV28; j_gene: TRBJ1-2; d_gene: .; CDR3aa: CASSSSGTGGDGYTF
abundance: .; v_gene: TRBV27; j_gene: TRBJ2-1; d_gene: .; CDR3aa: CASSLGFAQFF
abundance: .; v_gene: TRBV7-2; j_gene: TRBJ2-5; d_gene: TRBD1; CDR3aa: CASSPTGQGPPETQYF
abundance: few; v_gene: TRBV6-6; j_gene: TRBJ1-1; d_gene: TRBD1; CDR3aa: CASSSNDRGNTEAFF
abundance: .; v_gene: TRBV5-6; j_gene: TRBJ2-5; d_gene: TRBD2; CDR3aa: CASSSTSGAFETQYF
abundance: .; v_gene: TRBV9; j_gene: TRBJ2-3; d_gene: TRBD2; CDR3aa: CASSVGLAGPTDTQYF
abundance: .; v_gene: TRBV6-6; j_gene: TRBJ1-2; d_gene: .; CDR3aa: CASDGRAGQNGYTF
abundance: few; v_gene: TRBV7-6; j_gene: TRBJ1-1; d_gene: TRBD1; CDR3aa: CASSQPLGDRDTEAFF
abundance: few; v_gene: TRBV14; j_gene: TRBJ1-1; d_gene: .; CDR3aa: CASSQFGRTAFF
abundance: .; v_gene: TRBV7-9; j_gene: TRBJ2-5; d_gene: .; CDR3aa: CASSPGSAGETQYF
abundance: .; v_gene: TRBV7-3; j_gene: TRBJ2-4; d_gene: .; CDR3aa: CASSPRGALQYF
abundance: .; v_gene: TRBV14; j_gene: TRBJ1-2; d_gene: .; CDR3aa: CASSQAFNYGYTF
abundance: .; v_gene: TRBV21-1; j_gene: TRBJ2-7; d_gene: .; CDR3aa: CASRGTLSYEQYF
abundance: .; v_gene: TRBV13; j_gene: TRBJ2-5; d_gene: TRBD1; CDR3aa: CASSDRQGLGTQYF
abundance: few; v_gene: TRBV7-3; j_gene: TRBJ1-2; d_gene: .; CDR3aa: CASSLTVQGGGYTF
abundance: .; v_gene: TRBV18; j_gene: TRBJ2-5; d_gene: TRBD1; CDR3aa: CASSPGRQGVQETQYF
abundance: few; v_gene: TRBV5-1; j_gene: TRBJ2-3; d_gene: TRBD1; CDR3aa: CASSSRPGTGVSTDTQYF
abundance: .; v_gene: TRBV19; j_gene: TRBJ2-1; d_gene: .; CDR3aa: CASSMGTGAYNEQFF
abundance: few; v_gene: TRBV6-5; j_gene: TRBJ1-5; d_gene: .; CDR3aa: CASSYTLGTLPQHF
abundance: .; v_gene: TRBV6-1; j_gene: TRBJ1-1; d_gene: .; CDR3aa: CASSGGPRAVVRAFF
abundance: .; v_gene: TRBV4-3; j_gene: TRBJ1-2; d_gene: TRBD1; CDR3aa: CASSQSGQVDYGYTF
abundance: .; v_gene: TRBV18; j_gene: TRBJ1-5; d_gene: .; CDR3aa: CASSPPGGQPQHF
abundance: .; v_gene: TRBV4-1; j_gene: TRBJ2-2; d_gene: .; CDR3aa: CASSQDGPGARVYTGELFF
abundance: .; v_gene: TRBV11-1; j_gene: TRBJ2-1; d_gene: .; CDR3aa: CASSLRGSDEQFF
abundance: .; v_gene: TRBV7-7; j_gene: TRBJ2-1; d_gene: TRBD2; CDR3aa: CASSLEVGGFGNEQFF
abundance: large; v_gene: TRBV30; j_gene: TRBJ1-1; d_gene: TRBD1; CDR3aa: CAWSGSPTGANTEAFF
abundance: .; v_gene: TRBV27; j_gene: TRBJ1-1; d_gene: .; CDR3aa: CASSSDREAFF
abundance: .; v_gene: TRBV2; j_gene: TRBJ1-1; d_gene: .; CDR3aa: CASSSDSPMNTEAFF
abundance: .; v_gene: TRBV4-3; j_gene: TRBJ2-7; d_gene: .; CDR3aa: CASSQELGGGSYEQYF
abundance: .; v_gene: TRBV5-1; j_gene: TRBJ1-4; d_gene: .; CDR3aa: CASSLGPDEKLFF
abundance: .; v_gene: TRBV19; j_gene: TRBJ2-5; d_gene: .; CDR3aa: CASNAGGHRGETQYF
abundance: .; v_gene: TRBV5-1; j_gene: TRBJ2-5; d_gene: TRBD1; CDR3aa: CASSLAGTGRRGETQYF
abundance: once; v_gene: TRBV10-1; j_gene: TRBJ2-5; d_gene: .; CDR3aa: CASSADNRQETQYF
abundance: .; v_gene: TRBV5-5; j_gene: TRBJ1-5; d_gene: .; CDR3aa: CASSFSSALNQPQHF
abundance: .; v_gene: TRBV5-1; j_gene: TRBJ2-3; d_gene: TRBD1; CDR3aa: CASSLITGEDTQYF
abundance: large; v_gene: TRBV10-3; j_gene: TRBJ1-1; d_gene: TRBD1; CDR3aa: CAIWDRRGNTEAFF
abundance: .; v_gene: TRBV27; j_gene: TRBJ2-3; d_gene: TRBD1; CDR3aa: CASWDRGLADTQYF
abundance: once; v_gene: TRBV7-6; j_gene: TRBJ1-3; d_gene: .; CDR3aa: CASSLGGSEYLSGNTIYF
abundance: .; v_gene: TRBV9; j_gene: TRBJ2-3; d_gene: .; CDR3aa: CASMGGEGRDTQYF
abundance: .; v_gene: TRBV5-1; j_gene: TRBJ1-1; d_gene: TRBD1; CDR3aa: CASSLGMGQRRNTEAFF
abundance: .; v_gene: TRBV12-5; j_gene: .; d_gene: .; CDR3aa: CASGLGREPYEQYF
abundance: .; v_gene: TRBV6-6; j_gene: TRBJ1-1; d_gene: TRBD1; CDR3aa: CASTFGTGLFF
abundance: few; v_gene: TRBV2; j_gene: TRBJ1-1; d_gene: .; CDR3aa: CASTILGDTEAFF
abundance: few; v_gene: TRBV19; j_gene: TRBJ2-7; d_gene: .; CDR3aa: CASSIGSGAAYEQYF
abundance: .; v_gene: TRBV5-1; j_gene: TRBJ1-6; d_gene: .; CDR3aa: CASSSFLGSPLHF
abundance: once; v_gene: TRBV7-7; j_gene: TRBJ2-5; d_gene: .; CDR3aa: CASSPGGSETQYF
abundance: .; v_gene: TRBV7-8; j_gene: TRBJ2-2; d_gene: .; CDR3aa: CASSFKGNTGELFF
abundance: .; v_gene: TRBV7-6; j_gene: TRBJ2-2; d_gene: .; CDR3aa: CASSLESTGELFF
abundance: .; v_gene: TRBV6-1; j_gene: TRBJ2-3; d_gene: TRBD2; CDR3aa: CASSDPSGGRRDTQYF
abundance: .; v_gene: TRBV5-4; j_gene: TRBJ1-1; d_gene: .; CDR3aa: CASSLDTGEAFF
abundance: few; v_gene: TRBV7-9; j_gene: TRBJ2-3; d_gene: .; CDR3aa: CASSRTGSTDTQYF
abundance: .; v_gene: TRBV11-3; j_gene: TRBJ1-1; d_gene: .; CDR3aa: CASSPQEATEAFF
abundance: .; v_gene: TRBV6-1; j_gene: TRBJ1-5; d_gene: .; CDR3aa: CASSRATYSNQPQHF
abundance: .; v_gene: TRBV5-1; j_gene: TRBJ2-3; d_gene: .; CDR3aa: CASSLERTSPADTQYF
abundance: .; v_gene: TRBV19; j_gene: TRBJ1-6; d_gene: TRBD1; CDR3aa: CASSGQGLSPLHF
abundance: .; v_gene: TRBV6-1; j_gene: TRBJ1-2; d_gene: .; CDR3aa: CASSEAPVPTYGYTF
abundance: .; v_gene: TRBV7-9; j_gene: TRBJ1-1; d_gene: TRBD1; CDR3aa: CASSDRGAVTEAFF